This T cell receptor beta chain was sequenced for a study of molecular identifiers for immune sequencing clone quantification (dated by TCRdb to 2017 to 2018). At the level of the whole study: In a replicate experiment, RNA from around 20,000 or 100,000 naive CD8 T cells was split into five aliquots, four of which were sequenced. This methods study benchmarked molecular-identifier clustering-based TCR repertoire sequencing (MIDCIRS) and TCR RNA copy counting, using CD8 T cells to do so. The investigation overall reported the following: The naive libraries included spiked-in Jurkat TCR RNA (around 9 copies' worth), and this RNA is not part of the donor repertoire. Modeling gave roughly 2.9 recovered TCR RNA copies per cell versus about ten by digital PCR, implying around 30% capture efficiency. Highly expanded clone sizes could be underestimated because identical TCR molecules may share a barcode. Even against a background of 850,000 to 1,000,000 naive CD8 T cells, spiked-in Jurkat TCR RNA amounting to a single cell's worth was reported to be detectable. In CMV-specific effector cells, over 99% of molecules were held by clones above 20 RNA copies, whereas under 1% of molecules were held by such clones in naive cells. When barcode sub-clustering was not used, chimeric consensus sequences inflated TCR diversity, with chimeras reaching as high as 47%.

This clonotype occurred a few times. Its recognized antigen is unknown. No qualities accompany the bases; no much larger clone lies one base away. Library preparation employed PCR. TCRdb records NextSeq 500 as the sequencer. Bulk TCR libraries were made following a previously described method, with the TCR primers given in Table S5. Purification of total RNA was performed with the Qiagen AllPrep DNA/RNA kit. Before analysis, reads from multiple sequencing runs of the same library were pooled. In the paper's pipeline: Reads were retained only if their TCR constant sequence matched exactly, and those retained reads were trimmed to 150 nt and grouped according to their 12-nt molecular barcodes. Reads inside each barcode group were sub-clustered using a 15% Levenshtein threshold, and a quality-weighted consensus sequence was constructed for each RNA molecule. Non-functional sequences were excluded, and lower-count sequences lying one edit away from another sequence were also excluded. Based on a fit of two negative binomial distributions, barcode sub-clusters having less than 20% of the maximum read count were discarded. The public reads were quality trimmed at Q25 with fastp and then assembled into clones with MiXCR by TCRdb, keeping productive beta chains. CDR3 protein duplicates are merged, each entry listing the most common genes and DNA. TCRdb's processing, not the authors', yielded these V and J calls. The sample yields about 500,000 distinct CDR3 sequences; around 25% were counted once. The ten largest clones capture roughly 0.79% of the sample.

Naive CD8 T cell libraries were made from approximately 20,000 to 1,000,000 sorted cells using 10%, 30% or 50% of purified RNA. Naive CD8 T cells were FACS-sorted as CD8+CD4-CCR7+CD45RA+ on a BD FACSAria II into RLT Plus buffer. To test detection sensitivity, Jurkat RNA equal to some 11 TCR copies was added to samples of about 20,000-1,000,000 naive CD8 T cells. CD8 T cells were enriched using RosetteSep CD8+ T Cell Enrichment Cocktail and Ficoll-Paque, and the enriched cells then underwent ACK red cell lysis. Sample: naive CD8+ T cells from blood, with Jurkat cell RNA spiked in. The cell subset or site label here, explained by the study, means: FACS-sorted CD8+CD4-CCR7+CD45RA+ naive T cells. The clonotype originates from a human donor in good health. Some libraries in this study had Jurkat cell RNA spiked in.

The encoded CDR3 is CASSSTRLAGTNTGELFF. The nucleotide sequence is TGTGCCAGCAGCTCGACAAGACTAGCGGGTACGAACACCGGGGAGCTGTTTTTT. The chain is made from TRBV7-9 and TRBJ2-2, with 10 junctional bases fitting TRBD2. The V end gives up 4 bases and the J end 0 bases, leaving 8 bases in the junction not matched to a gene. From the cysteine up to the phenylalanine, the CDR3 has a length of 18 residues. Only CDR3 DNA is held: 54 bases, read in frame from base 1. CDR1 and CDR2 are drawn from the germline V gene (reference sequence): SEHNR, FQNEAQ. Where the CDR3 stops, the reference TRBV7-9 and TRBJ2-2 genes take over; the full variable domain is DTGVSQNPRHKITKRGQNVTFRCDPISEHNRLYWYRQTLGQGPEFLTYFQNEAQLEKSRLLSDRFSAERPKGSFSTLEIQRTEQGDSAMYLCASSSTRLAGTNTGELFFGEGSRLTVL.